Below, one TCR beta chain is given with its context. It lacks a known antigen. No base quality information exists; no much larger clone differs at one position. One collaborating source in Seattle enrolled patients during active infection and followed them longitudinally through the course of disease. The collaborating institutions used their own protocols to collect whole blood in K2EDTA tubes. For TCRbeta analysis, collaborator samples were shipped as frozen whole blood, as isolated PBMCs, or as DNA extracted from either sample type. This specimen comes from a study of blood T cell repertoires in COVID-19 (dated by TCRdb to 2018 to 2021). Regarding the research as a whole: Collaborator samples came from the United States, Italy and Spain and covered acute and convalescent phases of COVID-19. A de-identified subject ID, COVID-19 status, age in years and sex were almost always included in the sample metadata. Samples were obtained from the ongoing ImmuneRACE study (first 160 participants) and from some 1,300 subjects provided by 6 global collaborators. The prospective study material was composed of cDNA or gDNA derived from T cells, B-cell-depleted T cells, or PBMCs. Where available, HLA class I and class II types were obtained from metadata supplied by the sample provider rather than from assay-based typing. Subjects who had been exposed to COVID-19, were actively infected with it, or had recovered from it provided the deeply sampled blood TCRbeta repertoires that made up the dataset. The repertoires were released in a freely available public database intended as a resource for research on the immune response to SARS-CoV-2. What the study reported, not specific to this receptor: How much clinical and demographic metadata was included differed by source and by participant, and the metadata was provided uncurated.

The immunoSEQ Assay, a bias-controlled multiplex PCR, was used to amplify TCRbeta CDR3 regions from genomic DNA. Processing in the source paper ran as follows. Nucleated cell counts per sample were estimated from amplification of reference gene primers within the assay. To quantify the absolute abundance of each unique TCRbeta CDR3 rearrangement, sequence reads were collapsed and filtered. Productive Simpson clonality was computed per sample as the square root of Simpson's diversity index over productive rearrangements. TCRdb limited this immuneACCESS table to in-frame rearrangements with V and J called. A share of clones is missing; checked studies link under half to unresolved V genes, and the rest is unexplained. D and trimming were read from the DNA, whereas the V and J calls and clone size are those reported in that table. A total of over 400,000 clones appear in this sample, less than 90% of them only once. The top ten clonotypes cover 7.8% of the sample.

The CDR3 goes from the cysteine to the phenylalanine over 14 residues. The read is trimmed to its CDR3 DNA, 42 bases read in frame from base 1. V was cut back by 6 bases and J by 1 base, leaving a gap of 12 bases between them. CDR1 and CDR2, looked up from the germline V gene, are WSHSY and SAAADI. The sequence was collected from a woman aged 50 to 60 with COVID-19, enrolled during active disease. Material for sequencing was peripheral blood. The sequence joins TRBV10-2 to TRBJ1-1; no D gene can be assigned with confidence. CDR3 protein: CASSPIGENTEAFF. Here is the DNA: TGCGCCAGCAGCCCCATCGGGGAGAACACTGAAGCTTTCTTT.